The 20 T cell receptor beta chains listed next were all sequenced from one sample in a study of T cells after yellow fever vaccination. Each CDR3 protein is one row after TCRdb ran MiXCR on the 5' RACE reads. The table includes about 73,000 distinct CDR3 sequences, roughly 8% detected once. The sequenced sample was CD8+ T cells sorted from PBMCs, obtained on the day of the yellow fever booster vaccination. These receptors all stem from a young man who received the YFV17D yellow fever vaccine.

The DNA of the CDR3 is TGCGCCAGCAGCTTGGGAGGCACCCGCTCTGGAAACACCATATATTTT. Its translation is CASSLGGTRSGNTIYF. V gene TRBV5-1 combines with J gene TRBJ1-3, with D unresolved. CDR1 is SGHRS and CDR2 is YFSETQ in the germline V gene. This CDR3 has 16 amino acids. V lost 0 bases and J lost 0, with 10 bases in between.

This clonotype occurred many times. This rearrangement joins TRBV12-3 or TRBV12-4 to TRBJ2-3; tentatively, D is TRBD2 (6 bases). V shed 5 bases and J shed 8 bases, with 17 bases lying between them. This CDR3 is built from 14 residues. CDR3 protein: CASSETRPAGTQYF. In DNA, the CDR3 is TGTGCCAGCAGTGAGACTAGGCCCGCGGGTACGCAGTATTTT.

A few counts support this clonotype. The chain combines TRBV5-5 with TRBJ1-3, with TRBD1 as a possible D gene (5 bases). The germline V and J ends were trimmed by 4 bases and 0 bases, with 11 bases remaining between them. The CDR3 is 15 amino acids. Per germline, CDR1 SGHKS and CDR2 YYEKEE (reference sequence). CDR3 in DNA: TGTGCCAGCAGCCGAAGGGGCAACTCTGGAAACACCATATATTTT. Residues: CASSRRGNSGNTIYF.

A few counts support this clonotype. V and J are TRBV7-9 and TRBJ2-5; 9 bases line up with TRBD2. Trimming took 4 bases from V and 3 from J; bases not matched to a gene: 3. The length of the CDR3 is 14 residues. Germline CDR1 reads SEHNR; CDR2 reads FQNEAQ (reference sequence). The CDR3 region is CASSSRLAEETQYF. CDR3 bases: TGTGCCAGCAGCTCACGACTAGCGGAAGAGACCCAGTACTTC.

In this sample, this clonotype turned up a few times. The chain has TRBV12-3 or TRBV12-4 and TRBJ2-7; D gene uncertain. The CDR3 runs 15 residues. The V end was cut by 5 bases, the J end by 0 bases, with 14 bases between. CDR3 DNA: TGTGCCAGCAGTGCCCTCTTCACTGACTCCTACGAGCAGTACTTC. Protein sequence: CASSALFTDSYEQYF.

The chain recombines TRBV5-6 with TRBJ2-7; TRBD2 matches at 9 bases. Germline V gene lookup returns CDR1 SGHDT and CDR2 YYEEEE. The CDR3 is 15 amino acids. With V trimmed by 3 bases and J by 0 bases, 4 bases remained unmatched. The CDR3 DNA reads TGTGCCAGCAGCTCTCTAGCGGGAAGCTCCTACGAGCAGTACTTC. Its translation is CASSSLAGSSYEQYF.

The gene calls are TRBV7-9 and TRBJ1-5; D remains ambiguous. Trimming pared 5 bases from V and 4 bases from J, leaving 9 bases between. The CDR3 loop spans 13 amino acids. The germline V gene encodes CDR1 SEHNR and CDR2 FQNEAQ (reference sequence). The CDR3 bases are TGTGCCAGCAGCCCCACCGCAAATCAGCCCCAGCATTTT. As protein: CASSPTANQPQHF.

CDR3 amino acids: CASVAGQGSYEQYF. CDR3 DNA sequence: TGCGCCAGCGTGGCGGGACAGGGGAGTTACGAGCAGTACTTC. V usage is TRBV5-1 and J usage is TRBJ2-7, with TRBD1 matching 10 bases. The trim removed 7 bases at V and 4 bases at J, leaving 8 bases unmatched. The germline V gene has CDR1 SGHRS and CDR2 YFSETQ. This CDR3 region has 14 residues.

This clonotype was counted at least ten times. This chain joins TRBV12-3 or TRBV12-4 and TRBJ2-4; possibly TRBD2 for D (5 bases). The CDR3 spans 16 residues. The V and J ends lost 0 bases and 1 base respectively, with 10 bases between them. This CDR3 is CASSLATGLAKNIQYF. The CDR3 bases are TGTGCCAGCAGTTTAGCAACGGGGTTGGCCAAAAACATTCAGTACTTC.

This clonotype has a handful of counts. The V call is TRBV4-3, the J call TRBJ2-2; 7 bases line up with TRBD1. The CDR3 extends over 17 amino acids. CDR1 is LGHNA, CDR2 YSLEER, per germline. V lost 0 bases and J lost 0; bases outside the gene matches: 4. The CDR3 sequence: CASSQEGQTPNTGELFF. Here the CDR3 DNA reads TGCGCCAGCAGCCAAGAGGGACAGACCCCGAACACCGGGGAGCTGTTTTTT.

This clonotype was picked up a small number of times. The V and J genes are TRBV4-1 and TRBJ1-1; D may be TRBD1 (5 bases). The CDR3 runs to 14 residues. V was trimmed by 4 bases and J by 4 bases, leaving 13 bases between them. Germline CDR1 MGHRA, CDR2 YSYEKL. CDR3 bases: TGCGCCAGCAGCCTGGGACCAGGAAGCACTGAAGCTTTCTTT. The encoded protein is CASSLGPGSTEAFF.

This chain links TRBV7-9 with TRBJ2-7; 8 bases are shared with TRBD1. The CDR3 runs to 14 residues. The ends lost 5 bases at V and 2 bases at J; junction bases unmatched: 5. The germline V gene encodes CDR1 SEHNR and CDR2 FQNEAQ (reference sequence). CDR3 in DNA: TGTGCCAGCAGCGGGGGACAGGCTACCTACGAGCAGTACTTC. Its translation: CASSGGQATYEQYF. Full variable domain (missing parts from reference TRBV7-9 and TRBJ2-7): DTGVSQNPRHKITKRGQNVTFRCDPISEHNRLYWYRQTLGQGPEFLTYFQNEAQLEKSRLLSDRFSAERPKGSFSTLEIQRTEQGDSAMYLCASSGGQATYEQYFGPGTRLTVT.

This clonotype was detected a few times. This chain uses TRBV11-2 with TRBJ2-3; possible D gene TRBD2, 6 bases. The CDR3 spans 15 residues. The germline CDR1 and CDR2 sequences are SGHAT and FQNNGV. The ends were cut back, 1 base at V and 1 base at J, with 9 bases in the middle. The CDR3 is CASSLVSGGTDTQYF. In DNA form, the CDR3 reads TGTGCCAGCAGCTTAGTTAGCGGAGGCACAGATACGCAGTATTTT.

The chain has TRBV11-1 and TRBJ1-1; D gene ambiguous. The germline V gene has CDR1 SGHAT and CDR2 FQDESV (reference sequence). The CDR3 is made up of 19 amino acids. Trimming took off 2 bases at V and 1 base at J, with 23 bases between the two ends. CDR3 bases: TGTGCCAGCAGCTTAATAGGATCGAAGGGTGTCTTGGGGAACACTGAAGCTTTCTTT. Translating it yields CASSLIGSKGVLGNTEAFF.

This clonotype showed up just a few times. CDR3 coding DNA: TGCAGTGCCCCATTGGGCGGTAGCGGAACCTACGAGCAGTACTTC. It codes for CSAPLGGSGTYEQYF. This chain links TRBV20-1 with TRBJ2-7; possible D gene TRBD2, 6 bases. This CDR3 spans 15 amino acids. V lost 6 bases and J 2 bases, leaving 20 bases between the germline ends. Germline V CDR1 and CDR2: DFQATT, SNEGSKA (reference sequence).

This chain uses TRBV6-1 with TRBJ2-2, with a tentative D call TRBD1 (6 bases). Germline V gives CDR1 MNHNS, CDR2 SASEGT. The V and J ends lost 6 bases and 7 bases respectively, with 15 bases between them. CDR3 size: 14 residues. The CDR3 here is CASSNLQGSGELFF. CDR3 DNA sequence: TGTGCCAGCAGCAACTTGCAGGGGAGCGGGGAGCTGTTTTTT.

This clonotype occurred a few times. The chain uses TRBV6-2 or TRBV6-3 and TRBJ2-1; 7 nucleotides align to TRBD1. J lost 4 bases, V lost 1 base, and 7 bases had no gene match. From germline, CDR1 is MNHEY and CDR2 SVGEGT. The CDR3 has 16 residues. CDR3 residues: CASSYYVTGPYNEQFF. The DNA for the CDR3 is TGTGCCAGCAGTTACTACGTGACAGGGCCTTACAATGAGCAGTTCTTC.

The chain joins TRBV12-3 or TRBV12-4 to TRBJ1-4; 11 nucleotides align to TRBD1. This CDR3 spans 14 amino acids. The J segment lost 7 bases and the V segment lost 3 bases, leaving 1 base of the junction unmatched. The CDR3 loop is CASSFGQGAEKLFF. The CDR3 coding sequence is TGTGCCAGCAGTTTTGGACAGGGGGCTGAAAAACTGTTTTTT.

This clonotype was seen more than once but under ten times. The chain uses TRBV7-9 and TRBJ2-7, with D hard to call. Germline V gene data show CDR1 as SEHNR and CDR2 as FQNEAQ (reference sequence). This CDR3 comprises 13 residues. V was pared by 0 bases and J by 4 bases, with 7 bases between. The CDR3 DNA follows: TGTGCCAGCAGCTTAGCAGACAAGTACGAGCAGTACTTC. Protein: CASSLADKYEQYF.

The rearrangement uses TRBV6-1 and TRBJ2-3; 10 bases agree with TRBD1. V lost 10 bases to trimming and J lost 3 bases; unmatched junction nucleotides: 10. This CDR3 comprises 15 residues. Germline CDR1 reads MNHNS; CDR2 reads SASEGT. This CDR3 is CATSLGTGVTDTQYF. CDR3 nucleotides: TGTGCCACCTCCCTCGGGACAGGGGTAACAGATACGCAGTATTTT.